The clone carrying this TCR beta chain was picked up a small number of times. TCRdb re-called the PCR reads via MiXCR. Among thousands of clones listed, 25% to 35% were seen once. The data were obtained in a study of metastatic and nonmetastatic thyroid tumors. Patients underwent thyroid surgery, and none had received any treatment before it. Trimming removed 1 base from V and 2 bases from J, with 12 bases in between. Germline V CDR1 and CDR2: SGHRS, YFSETQ. This CDR3 contains 16 residues. This sequence joins TRBV5-1 and TRBJ2-2; no clear D gene. This receptor was obtained from a male donor with papillary thyroid cancer or a benign thyroid nodule (not recorded which). Some clones in this sample may be carry-over from other donors' samples. Sequenced input: adjacent normal tissue. CDR3 DNA: TGCGCCAGCAGCTTGCGATCTAGACCTAACACCGGGGAGCTGTTTTTT. Protein: CASSLRSRPNTGELFF.